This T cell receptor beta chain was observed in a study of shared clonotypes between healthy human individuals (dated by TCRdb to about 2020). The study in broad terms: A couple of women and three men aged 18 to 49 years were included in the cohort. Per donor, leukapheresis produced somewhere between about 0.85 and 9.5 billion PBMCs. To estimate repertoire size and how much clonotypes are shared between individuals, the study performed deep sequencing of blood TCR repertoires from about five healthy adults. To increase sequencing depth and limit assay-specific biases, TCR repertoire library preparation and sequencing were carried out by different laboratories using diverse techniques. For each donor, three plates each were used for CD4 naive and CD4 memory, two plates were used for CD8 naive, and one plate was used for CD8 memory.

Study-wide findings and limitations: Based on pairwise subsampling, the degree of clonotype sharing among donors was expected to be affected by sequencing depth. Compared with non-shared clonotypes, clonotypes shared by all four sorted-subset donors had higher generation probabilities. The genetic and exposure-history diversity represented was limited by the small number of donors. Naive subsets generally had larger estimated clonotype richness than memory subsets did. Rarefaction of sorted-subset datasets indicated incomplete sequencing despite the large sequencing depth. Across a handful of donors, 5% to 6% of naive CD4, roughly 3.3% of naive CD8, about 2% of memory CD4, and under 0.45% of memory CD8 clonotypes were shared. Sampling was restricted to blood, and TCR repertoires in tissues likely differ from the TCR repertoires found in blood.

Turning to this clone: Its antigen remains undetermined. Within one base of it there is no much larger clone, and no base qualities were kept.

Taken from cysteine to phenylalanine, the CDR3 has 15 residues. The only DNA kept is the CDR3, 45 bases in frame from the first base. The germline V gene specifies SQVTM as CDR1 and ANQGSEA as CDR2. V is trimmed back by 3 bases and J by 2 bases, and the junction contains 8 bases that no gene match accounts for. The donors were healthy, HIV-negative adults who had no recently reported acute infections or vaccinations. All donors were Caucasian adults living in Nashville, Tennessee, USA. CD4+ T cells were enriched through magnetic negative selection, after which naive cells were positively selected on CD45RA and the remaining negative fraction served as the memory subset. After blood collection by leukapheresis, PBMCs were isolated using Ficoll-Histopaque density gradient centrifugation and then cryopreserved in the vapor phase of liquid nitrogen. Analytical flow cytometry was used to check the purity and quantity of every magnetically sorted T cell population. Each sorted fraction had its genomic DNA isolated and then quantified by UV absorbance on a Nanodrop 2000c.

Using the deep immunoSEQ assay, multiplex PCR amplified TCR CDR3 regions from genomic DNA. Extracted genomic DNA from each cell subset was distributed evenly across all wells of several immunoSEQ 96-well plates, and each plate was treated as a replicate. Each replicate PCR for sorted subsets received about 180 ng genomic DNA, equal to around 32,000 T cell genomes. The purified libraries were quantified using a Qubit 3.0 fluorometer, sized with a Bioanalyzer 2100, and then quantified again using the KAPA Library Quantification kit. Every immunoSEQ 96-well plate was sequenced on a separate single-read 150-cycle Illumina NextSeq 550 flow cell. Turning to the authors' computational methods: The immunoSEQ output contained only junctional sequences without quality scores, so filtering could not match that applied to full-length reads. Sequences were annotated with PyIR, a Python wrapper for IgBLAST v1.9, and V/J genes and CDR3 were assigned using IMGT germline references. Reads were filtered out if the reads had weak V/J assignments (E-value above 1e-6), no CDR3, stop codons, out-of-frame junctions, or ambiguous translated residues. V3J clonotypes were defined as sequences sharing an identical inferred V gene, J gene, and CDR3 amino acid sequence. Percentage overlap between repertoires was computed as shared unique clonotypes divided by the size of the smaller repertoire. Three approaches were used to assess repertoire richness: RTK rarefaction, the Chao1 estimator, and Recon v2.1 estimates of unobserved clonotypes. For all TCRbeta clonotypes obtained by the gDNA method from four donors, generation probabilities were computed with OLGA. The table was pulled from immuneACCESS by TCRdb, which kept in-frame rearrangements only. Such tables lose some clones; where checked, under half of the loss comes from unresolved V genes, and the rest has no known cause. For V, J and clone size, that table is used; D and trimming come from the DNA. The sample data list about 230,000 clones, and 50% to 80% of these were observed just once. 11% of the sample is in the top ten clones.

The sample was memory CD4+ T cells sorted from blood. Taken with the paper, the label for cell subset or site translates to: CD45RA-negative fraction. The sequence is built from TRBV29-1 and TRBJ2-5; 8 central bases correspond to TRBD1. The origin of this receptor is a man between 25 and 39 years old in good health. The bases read TGCAGCGTTGATTCCCTCAGGGGGCGACAAGAGACCCAGTACTTC. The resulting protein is CSVDSLRGRQETQYF.